These T cell receptor beta chains were read from a single sample in a study of blood T cells in healthy people across ages. TCRdb redid the calling of the 5' RACE reads with MiXCR, one entry per CDR3 protein. The data show 1.5 million to 2 million distinct CDR3 sequences, with about 50% seen just once and 2.1% held by the top ten. The sequencing input was blood. Every receptor here comes from a middle-aged woman in good health. CDR3s include the opening cysteine and the closing phenylalanine or tryptophan. Each record gives: CDR3 length, J gene, V gene, D gene, clone size, CDR3 protein, CDR3 DNA. The D gene is left open where the match is weak. A clone size is listed for some rows: how often the clone was seen (once, few, many), or a class if it is expanded.

>19|TRBJ1-6|TRBV7-2|NA|few
CASSLSGGLGFSYNSPLHF
TGTGCCAGCAGCTTATCTGGGGGGCTTGGTTTCTCCTATAATTCACCCCTCCACTTT
>15|TRBJ1-5|TRBV7-2|NA|NA
CAGRLERGFNQPQHF
TGTGCCGGCAGGTTAGAAAGGGGGTTTAATCAGCCCCAGCATTTT
>17|TRBJ2-6|TRBV20-1|NA|NA
CSARDDLSPSGANVLTF
TGCAGTGCTAGAGACGACCTCTCCCCCTCTGGGGCCAACGTCCTGACTTTC
>17|TRBJ2-3|TRBV28|TRBD2|NA
CASSFGGSGGAEDTQYF
TGTGCCAGCAGTTTTGGTGGTTCCGGGGGGGCGGAAGATACGCAGTATTTT
>14|TRBJ1-6|TRBV6-2/TRBV6-3|NA|NA
CASSPPLQGGTLHF
TGTGCCAGCAGCCCCCCCCTTCAGGGCGGCACCCTCCACTTT
>13|TRBJ1-5|TRBV20-1|TRBD1|NA
CSARETGDQPQHF
TGCAGTGCTAGAGAGACAGGGGACCAGCCCCAGCATTTT
>14|TRBJ2-1|TRBV29-1|NA|NA
CSVSRATSSNEQFF
TGCAGCGTTTCCCGGGCTACTTCCTCCAATGAGCAGTTCTTC
>13|TRBJ2-4|TRBV7-9|NA|NA
CASSLVGADIQYF
TGTGCCAGCAGCCTAGTCGGGGCGGACATTCAGTACTTC
>14|TRBJ2-7|TRBV7-9|NA|few
CASSPGQNPHEQYF
TGTGCCAGCAGCCCAGGACAGAATCCCCACGAGCAGTACTTC
>13|TRBJ1-5|TRBV7-2|TRBD1|NA
CASSLDRGYPQHF
TGTGCCAGCAGCTTAGACAGGGGCTACCCCCAGCATTTT
>19|TRBJ2-5|TRBV9|NA|few
CASSVGGTLQGTSQETQYF
TGTGCCAGCAGCGTAGGAGGGACCCTCCAGGGGACCTCCCAAGAGACCCAGTACTTC
>17|TRBJ2-1|TRBV4-1|TRBD2|few
CASSQSLGGGYYNEQFF
TGCGCCAGCAGCCAATCCTTGGGGGGGGGATACTACAATGAGCAGTTCTTC
>15|TRBJ2-5|TRBV27|NA|few
CASSSYALGQETQYF
TGTGCCAGCAGTTCCTACGCCCTGGGGCAAGAGACCCAGTACTTC
>12|TRBJ2-2|TRBV4-3|NA|NA
CASSQETGELFF
TGCGCCAGCAGCCAAGAGACCGGGGAGCTGTTTTTT
>18|TRBJ1-1|TRBV7-2|TRBD1|NA
CASSLGGGQGAENTEAFF
TGTGCCAGCAGCTTGGGGGGGGGACAGGGGGCGGAGAACACTGAAGCTTTCTTT
>19|TRBJ2-1|TRBV6-1|TRBD2|NA
CASSRGTSGGAGRFDEQFF
TGTGCCAGCAGCCGCGGGACTAGCGGGGGGGCCGGTAGATTCGATGAGCAGTTCTTC
>15|TRBJ2-4|TRBV6-6|TRBD1|NA
CASHPRGQGAYEQYF
TGTGCCAGCCACCCCCGGGGACAGGGGGCTTATGAGCAGTACTTC
>16|TRBJ1-4|TRBV9|NA|NA
CASSVGQFTTNEKLFF
TGTGCCAGCAGCGTAGGGCAGTTCACAACTAATGAAAAACTGTTTTTT
>17|TRBJ2-1|TRBV20-1|NA|few
CSARDGRSSQSGNEQFF
TGCAGTGCTAGAGATGGGCGGTCGTCACAGTCGGGCAATGAGCAGTTCTTC
>15|TRBJ1-4|TRBV27|NA|few
CASSLGGLANEKLFF
TGTGCCAGCAGTTTGGGGGGGTTAGCTAATGAAAAACTGTTTTTT
>15|TRBJ2-3|TRBV7-2|TRBD2|many
CASSVGAGGPDTQYF
TGTGCCAGCAGCGTCGGCGCGGGGGGGCCCGATACGCAGTATTTT
>12|TRBJ1-4|TRBV28|NA|NA
CASRISGEKLFF
TGTGCCAGCAGGATCAGCGGAGAAAAACTGTTTTTT
>14|TRBJ1-2|TRBV4-2|NA|NA
CASSQARPSGGYTF
TGTGCCAGCAGCCAGGCCCGACCGTCGGGGGGCTACACCTTC
>14|TRBJ2-1|TRBV20-1|TRBD2|NA
CSAIWVLAGDEQFF
TGCAGTGCTATTTGGGTGCTAGCGGGTGATGAGCAGTTCTTC
>14|TRBJ2-5|TRBV20-1|TRBD1|NA
CSAVGTGGRETQYF
TGCAGTGCAGTCGGGACAGGGGGTCGAGAGACCCAGTACTTC
>18|TRBJ2-6|TRBV6-2/TRBV6-3|TRBD1|few
CASRGIQQGRSGANVLTF
TGTGCCAGCAGGGGTATTCAACAGGGGCGCTCGGGGGCCAACGTCCTGACTTTC
>16|TRBJ2-3|TRBV3-1|TRBD1|few
CASSHLDRGTTDTQYF
TGTGCCAGCAGCCACCTGGACAGGGGAACCACAGATACGCAGTATTTT
>14|TRBJ2-5|TRBV27|TRBD1|NA
CASSRLGQGETQYF
TGTGCCAGCAGTCGCCTGGGACAGGGAGAGACCCAGTACTTC
>14|TRBJ2-7|TRBV11-2|TRBD1|NA
CASERGPSRYEQYF
TGTGCCAGTGAGAGGGGGCCCTCCCGCTACGAGCAGTACTTC
>15|TRBJ1-2|TRBV4-2|TRBD1|NA
CASSQDQGADYGYTF
TGTGCCAGCAGCCAAGACCAGGGGGCGGACTATGGCTACACCTTC
>13|TRBJ2-1|TRBV7-2|TRBD1|NA
CATRQGASREQFF
TGTGCCACCCGACAGGGGGCAAGTCGTGAGCAGTTCTTC
>15|TRBJ2-3|TRBV29-1|TRBD2|NA
CSVEDLRGWSDTQYF
TGCAGCGTTGAAGATTTGCGGGGGTGGTCAGATACGCAGTATTTT
>16|TRBJ2-3|TRBV18|TRBD1|NA
CASSQAGTGLADTQYF
TGTGCCAGCTCACAGGCCGGGACAGGGCTCGCAGATACGCAGTATTTT
>12|TRBJ1-2|TRBV2|NA|NA
CAPGSTFYGYTF
TGTGCCCCAGGGTCTACTTTTTATGGCTACACCTTC
>15|TRBJ2-7|TRBV7-7|TRBD1|NA
CASSLGPGQHYEQYF
TGTGCTAGCAGCTTGGGGCCGGGACAGCACTACGAGCAGTACTTC
>12|TRBJ2-7|TRBV12-3/TRBV12-4|NA|many
CASSPWAYEQYF
TGTGCCAGCAGCCCATGGGCCTACGAGCAGTACTTC
>17|TRBJ1-5|TRBV12-5|NA|once
CASGLVLSQGFNQPQHF
TGTGCTAGTGGTTTGGTACTAAGCCAGGGTTTCAATCAGCCCCAGCATTTT
>20|TRBJ2-1|TRBV24-1|TRBD2|NA
CATSDYGTSGTKSSYNEQFF
TGTGCCACCAGTGACTACGGGACTAGCGGGACAAAAAGCTCCTACAATGAGCAGTTCTTC
>14|TRBJ2-4|TRBV29-1|TRBD1|many
CSVEEGTGFMEQYF
TGCAGCGTTGAGGAAGGGACAGGGTTTATGGAGCAGTACTTC
>16|TRBJ2-5|TRBV4-3|NA|few
CASSQDQRGYGETQYF
TGCGCCAGCAGCCAAGATCAACGAGGTTACGGAGAGACCCAGTACTTC
>16|TRBJ2-7|TRBV7-2|TRBD1|few
CASSAYRRQGSSEQYF
TGTGCCAGCAGCGCTTACCGGAGACAGGGGAGCTCCGAGCAGTACTTC
>15|TRBJ1-5|TRBV6-2/TRBV6-3|NA|NA
CASSPVGGGNQPQHF
TGTGCCAGCAGTCCAGTGGGGGGCGGCAATCAGCCCCAGCATTTT
>16|TRBJ2-5|TRBV5-1|TRBD1|NA
CASSSTGTGGQETQYF
TGCGCCAGCAGCTCCACCGGGACAGGGGGCCAAGAGACCCAGTACTTC
>15|TRBJ2-3|TRBV5-1|NA|NA
CASSQQGRSADTQYF
TGCGCCAGCAGCCAACAGGGAAGGTCCGCAGATACGCAGTATTTT
>14|TRBJ1-1|TRBV12-3/TRBV12-4|NA|once
CASSLSGMGTEAFF
TGTGCCAGCAGTCTGTCAGGGATGGGGACTGAAGCTTTCTTT
>12|TRBJ2-5|TRBV5-1|NA|many
CASSLALETQYF
TGTGCCAGCAGTTTAGCCTTGGAGACCCAGTACTTC
>17|TRBJ2-5|TRBV12-3/TRBV12-4|NA|few
CASSFRPRDQHQETQYF
TGTGCCAGCAGTTTTCGTCCCAGGGACCAACATCAAGAGACCCAGTACTTC
>16|TRBJ2-2|TRBV12-3/TRBV12-4|NA|NA
CASSFLVGPDTGELFF
TGTGCCAGCAGTTTTCTGGTGGGGCCGGACACCGGGGAGCTGTTTTTT
>17|TRBJ2-2|TRBV4-2|TRBD2|NA
CASSQIAGGPNTGELFF
TGTGCCAGCAGCCAAATAGCGGGGGGGCCAAACACCGGGGAGCTGTTTTTT
>12|TRBJ2-3|TRBV6-2/TRBV6-3|NA|NA
CASSGDSNTQYF
TGTGCCAGCAGTGGGGACTCCAATACGCAGTATTTT
>14|TRBJ1-2|TRBV11-2|TRBD1|NA
CASSPGQGVWGYTF
TGTGCCAGCAGCCCTGGACAGGGCGTTTGGGGCTACACCTTC
>14|TRBJ2-7|TRBV5-1|NA|NA
CAGSLRADSYEQYF
TGCGCCGGCAGCTTGAGAGCGGATTCCTACGAGCAGTACTTC
>15|TRBJ1-2|TRBV27|TRBD1|NA
CASSSPGQGGYGYTF
TGTGCCAGCAGTTCCCCGGGACAGGGCGGCTATGGCTACACCTTC